The clone carrying this T cell receptor beta chain was picked up many times. The antigen is unknown. Patients were aged 18 to 65, had disease duration under 2 months, and had newly diagnosed hyperthyroidism. Uncontrolled infection, other autoimmune disease, pregnancy or lactation led to exclusion. This specimen belongs to a study of T cells in Graves' hyperthyroidism and ophthalmopathy. Study-level points and caveats: The model's output predicted ophthalmopathy at a median of around 6.9 months prior to onset.

Amplification of TCR beta CDR3 regions used RNA as the template. With the HTBI primer set, the TCR CDR3 went through a first round of RT-PCR. TCRdb passed the multiplex PCR reads through MiXCR, listing each CDR3 protein once. Altogether approximately 870,000 distinct CDR3 sequences are present, 38% being singletons, with the ten largest covering over 8%. Germline assignment: CDR1 LNHNV and CDR2 YYDKDF (reference sequence). V dropped 1 base and J dropped 4; count of bases not matched to a gene: 6. This CDR3 spans 17 amino acids. The TCR was taken from a man aged 18 to 35 with Graves' hyperthyroidism. The chain links TRBV15 to TRBJ2-5, with 13 nucleotides matching TRBD2. Sequenced material: blood. The CDR3, as DNA: TGTGCCACCAGCAGAGGGACTAGCGGGGGTCCCAGAGAGACCCAGTACTTC. Protein sequence: CATSRGTSGGPRETQYF.